Listed below are T cell receptor beta chains from one sample, sequenced in a study of shared clonotypes between healthy human individuals. Sequencing used immunoSEQ multiplex PCR; TCRdb keeps in-frame clones, though not all of them. The sample lists approximately 2.1 million clones, 93% seen once, with about 0.39% in the top ten. Input material: naive CD4+ T cells from PBMCs. These receptors were taken from a young man in good health. Some clones in this sample may be carry-over from other donors' samples. CDR3s include the opening cysteine and the closing phenylalanine or tryptophan. Each record gives: CDR3 length, D gene, clone size, V gene, J gene, CDR3 protein, CDR3 DNA. A D gene is named only where the DNA matches it firmly. Clone size is given for some rows only: seen once, a few or many times, or a class if the clone is expanded.

length: 14; D: TRBD1; size: -; V: TRBV28; J: TRBJ1-5; CDR3: CAITGTGGNQPQHF; DNA: TGTGCCATTACCGGGACAGGGGGCAATCAGCCCCAGCATTTT
length: 16; D: -; size: once; V: TRBV28; J: TRBJ2-7; CDR3: CASSPARTRLDSEQYF; DNA: TGTGCCAGCAGTCCCGCCAGGACCCGACTAGATTCCGAGCAGTACTTC
length: 15; D: -; size: -; V: TRBV11-2; J: TRBJ2-2; CDR3: CASSLGQIVTGELFF; DNA: TGTGCCAGCAGCTTAGGGCAAATAGTAACCGGGGAGCTGTTTTTT
length: 15; D: TRBD2; size: -; V: TRBV6-5; J: TRBJ2-7; CDR3: CASSYTLAENYEQYF; DNA: TGTGCCAGCAGTTACACGCTAGCGGAGAACTACGAGCAGTACTTC
length: 17; D: TRBD1; size: -; V: TRBV5-1; J: TRBJ2-6; CDR3: CASSSTGPSSGANVLTF; DNA: TGCGCCAGCAGCTCGACAGGGCCGAGCTCTGGGGCCAACGTCCTGACTTTC
length: 14; D: -; size: -; V: TRBV28; J: TRBJ1-5; CDR3: CASGPIDHNQPQHF; DNA: TGTGCCAGCGGACCGATCGATCACAATCAGCCCCAGCATTTT
length: 16; D: TRBD1; size: -; V: TRBV5-1; J: TRBJ2-2; CDR3: CASSAPPGQSAGELFF; DNA: TGCGCCAGCAGCGCCCCCCCGGGACAGAGTGCCGGGGAGCTGTTTTTT
length: 13; D: TRBD1; size: -; V: TRBV10-3; J: TRBJ2-5; CDR3: CAILRGQGETQYF; DNA: TGTGCCATCCTTCGCGGACAGGGGGAGACCCAGTACTTC
length: 15; D: TRBD2; size: once; V: TRBV5-1; J: TRBJ2-2; CDR3: CASSFLAGGTGELFF; DNA: TGCGCCAGCAGCTTCCTAGCGGGAGGGACCGGGGAGCTGTTTTTT
length: 11; D: TRBD2; size: -; V: TRBV6-6; J: TRBJ2-7; CDR3: CASSQSGTSYF; DNA: TGTGCCAGCAGCCAGAGCGGGACCTCCTACTTC
length: 14; D: TRBD2; size: -; V: TRBV18; J: TRBJ2-3; CDR3: CASSSLAGGDTQYF; DNA: TGTGCCAGCTCCTCCCTAGCGGGAGGAGATACGCAGTATTTT
length: 15; D: -; size: -; V: TRBV9; J: TRBJ2-7; CDR3: CASSVEAGASYEQYF; DNA: TGTGCCAGCAGCGTAGAGGCAGGGGCCTCCTACGAGCAGTACTTC
length: 15; D: TRBD2; size: -; V: TRBV7-3; J: TRBJ2-1; CDR3: CASSLSGGSLNEQFF; DNA: TGTGCCAGCAGCCTTTCGGGCGGGAGTCTCAATGAGCAGTTCTTC
length: 13; D: -; size: -; V: TRBV27; J: TRBJ1-1; CDR3: CASSPYRNTEAFF; DNA: TGTGCCAGCAGTCCCTACAGAAACACTGAAGCTTTCTTT
length: 9; D: -; size: few; V: TRBV28; J: TRBJ1-1; CDR3: CNWQGEAFF; DNA: TGCAACTGGCAGGGTGAAGCTTTCTTT
length: 15; D: TRBD2; size: once; V: TRBV5-8; J: TRBJ2-1; CDR3: CASSFPGTSIYEQFF; DNA: TGTGCCAGCAGCTTTCCCGGGACTAGCATCTATGAGCAGTTCTTC
length: 14; D: -; size: -; V: TRBV28; J: TRBJ2-1; CDR3: CASSLRQGRNEQFF; DNA: TGTGCCAGCAGTTTGAGGCAGGGGAGGAATGAGCAGTTCTTC
length: 15; D: -; size: -; V: TRBV4-1; J: TRBJ1-2; CDR3: CASSQGPDSPYGYTF; DNA: TGCGCCAGCAGCCAAGGGCCGGACAGCCCTTATGGCTACACCTTC
length: 14; D: -; size: -; V: TRBV4-1; J: TRBJ1-5; CDR3: CASSQERLVGPQHF; DNA: TGCGCCAGCAGCCAAGAGCGTCTGGTTGGGCCCCAGCATTTT
length: 14; D: -; size: once; V: TRBV7-2; J: TRBJ1-5; CDR3: CASSPSSLNQPQHF; DNA: TGTGCCAGCAGCCCGTCGTCGTTGAATCAGCCCCAGCATTTT
length: 16; D: TRBD1; size: -; V: TRBV5-1; J: TRBJ1-1; CDR3: CASSHSGTGASVIPFF; DNA: TGCGCCAGCAGCCACAGTGGGACAGGGGCGAGCGTAATTCCTTTCTTT
length: 14; D: TRBD2; size: -; V: TRBV28; J: TRBJ2-7; CDR3: CASHATSGYYEQYF; DNA: TGTGCCAGCCATGCGACTAGCGGCTACTACGAGCAGTACTTC
length: 15; D: -; size: -; V: TRBV2; J: TRBJ2-1; CDR3: CASSEALPADNEQFF; DNA: TGTGCCAGCAGTGAAGCGCTTCCTGCAGACAATGAGCAGTTCTTC
length: 15; D: TRBD2; size: -; V: TRBV7-7; J: TRBJ2-1; CDR3: CASSSSGRARNEQFF; DNA: TGTGCCAGCAGCTCTAGCGGGAGGGCCCGGAATGAGCAGTTCTTC
length: 17; D: -; size: -; V: TRBV7-9; J: TRBJ2-2; CDR3: CASSLKLRGTNTGELFF; DNA: TGTGCCAGCAGCCTCAAACTTAGAGGGACGAACACCGGGGAGCTGTTTTTT
length: 16; D: -; size: -; V: TRBV9; J: TRBJ2-3; CDR3: CASSVEIKGGTDTQYF; DNA: TGTGCCAGCAGCGTAGAGATAAAGGGGGGCACAGATACGCAGTATTTT
length: 17; D: -; size: -; V: TRBV7-9; J: TRBJ2-2; CDR3: CASSPRRGGADTGELFF; DNA: TGTGCCAGCAGCCCCCGGAGGGGGGGGGCGGACACCGGGGAGCTGTTTTTT
length: 14; D: TRBD1; size: -; V: TRBV5-1; J: TRBJ1-5; CDR3: CASSTTGDNQPQHF; DNA: TGCGCCAGCAGCACCACAGGGGACAATCAGCCCCAGCATTTT
length: 16; D: -; size: -; V: TRBV11-2; J: TRBJ1-3; CDR3: CASSSYRGESRNTIYF; DNA: TGTGCCAGCAGCTCCTACCGAGGGGAGTCAAGAAACACCATATATTTT
length: 15; D: -; size: -; V: TRBV6-5; J: TRBJ2-3; CDR3: CASSPGLPSQEPQYF; DNA: TGTGCCAGCAGTCCTGGACTACCCAGCCAAGAACCGCAGTATTTT
length: 14; D: -; size: -; V: TRBV30; J: TRBJ2-4; CDR3: CAWVVGTGKNIQYF; DNA: TGTGCCTGGGTGGTGGGGACGGGAAAAAACATTCAGTACTTC
length: 14; D: -; size: -; V: TRBV5-1; J: TRBJ2-5; CDR3: CASGESVQRETQYF; DNA: TGCGCCAGCGGAGAGTCAGTACAGAGGGAGACCCAGTACTTC
length: 15; D: TRBD2; size: few; V: TRBV9; J: TRBJ2-7; CDR3: CASSVGSGSSYEQYF; DNA: TGTGCCAGCAGCGTAGGGAGCGGGAGCTCCTACGAGCAGTACTTC
length: 17; D: TRBD2; size: -; V: TRBV5-4; J: TRBJ2-3; CDR3: CASSLRLAGGSTDTQYF; DNA: TGTGCCAGCAGCTTGCGACTAGCGGGAGGGTCCACAGATACGCAGTATTTT
length: 13; D: -; size: -; V: TRBV9; J: TRBJ1-1; CDR3: CASSPSFSTEAFF; DNA: TGTGCCAGCAGTCCCAGCTTCTCCACTGAAGCTTTCTTT
length: 14; D: -; size: -; V: TRBV5-1; J: TRBJ1-1; CDR3: CASSLAGQNTEAFF; DNA: TGCGCCAGCAGCTTGGCCGGACAGAACACTGAAGCTTTCTTT
length: 13; D: -; size: -; V: TRBV19; J: TRBJ2-5; CDR3: CASTPEGLQTQYF; DNA: TGTGCCAGTACCCCGGAGGGGTTGCAGACCCAGTACTTC
length: 11; D: -; size: few; V: TRBV2; J: TRBJ2-7; CDR3: CASSRGYEQYF; DNA: TGTGCCAGCAGCAGGGGCTACGAGCAGTACTTC
length: 14; D: -; size: -; V: TRBV29-1; J: TRBJ2-1; CDR3: CSALQTGLYNEQFF; DNA: TGCAGCGCCCTCCAGACGGGACTTTACAATGAGCAGTTCTTC
length: 15; D: -; size: -; V: TRBV28; J: TRBJ2-2; CDR3: CASSFAGAKTGELFF; DNA: TGTGCCAGCAGTTTTGCAGGGGCGAAGACCGGGGAGCTGTTTTTT
length: 15; D: TRBD2; size: -; V: TRBV5-1; J: TRBJ2-1; CDR3: CASRSLAGAYNEQFF; DNA: TGCGCCAGCAGGTCCCTAGCGGGAGCTTACAATGAGCAGTTCTTC
length: 17; D: -; size: -; V: TRBV18; J: TRBJ2-2; CDR3: CASSEAYLRLDTGELFF; DNA: TGTGCCAGCTCAGAGGCATATCTCAGACTGGACACCGGGGAGCTGTTTTTT
length: 14; D: -; size: -; V: TRBV7-7; J: TRBJ2-5; CDR3: CASSSGQEGQTQYF; DNA: TGTGCCAGCAGCTCCGGACAGGAGGGACAGACCCAGTACTTC
length: 12; D: -; size: -; V: TRBV6-6; J: TRBJ1-4; CDR3: CASSYGYRELFF; DNA: TGTGCCAGCAGTTACGGGTACAGGGAACTGTTTTTT
length: 16; D: -; size: once; V: TRBV12-1; J: TRBJ2-1; CDR3: CASRPGLLSSYNEQFF; DNA: TGTGCCAGCCGCCCGGGACTCTTAAGCTCCTACAATGAGCAGTTCTTC
length: 15; D: TRBD2; size: -; V: TRBV28; J: TRBJ2-7; CDR3: CASSLLAVRSYEQYF; DNA: TGTGCCAGCAGTCTTCTAGCGGTTCGCTCCTACGAGCAGTACTTC
length: 16; D: TRBD2; size: -; V: TRBV10-3; J: TRBJ2-1; CDR3: CAIGLAGSSSRNEQFF; DNA: TGTGCCATCGGACTAGCGGGGAGCAGTAGTAGAAATGAGCAGTTCTTC
length: 16; D: -; size: -; V: TRBV9; J: TRBJ2-5; CDR3: CASSRTGTGWLETQYF; DNA: TGTGCCAGCAGCAGGACCGGGACTGGCTGGCTGGAGACCCAGTACTTC
length: 11; D: -; size: -; V: TRBV6-1; J: TRBJ2-7; CDR3: CASSPYYEQYF; DNA: TGTGCCAGCAGTCCTTACTACGAGCAGTACTTC
length: 14; D: -; size: -; V: TRBV2; J: TRBJ2-7; CDR3: CASSSQGGSYEQYF; DNA: TGTGCCAGCAGCTCACAGGGTGGCTCCTACGAGCAGTACTTC
length: 13; D: -; size: few; V: TRBV29-1; J: TRBJ1-1; CDR3: CSVERGGNTEAFF; DNA: TGCAGCGTTGAGCGGGGAGGGAACACTGAAGCTTTCTTT
length: 16; D: TRBD2; size: -; V: TRBV5-1; J: TRBJ2-1; CDR3: CASSYGLAGVYNEQFF; DNA: TGCGCCAGCAGCTACGGACTAGCGGGAGTTTATAATGAGCAGTTCTTC
length: 15; D: -; size: -; V: TRBV19; J: TRBJ1-4; CDR3: CASSMNRATNEKLFF; DNA: TGTGCCAGTAGTATGAACAGAGCAACTAATGAAAAACTGTTTTTT